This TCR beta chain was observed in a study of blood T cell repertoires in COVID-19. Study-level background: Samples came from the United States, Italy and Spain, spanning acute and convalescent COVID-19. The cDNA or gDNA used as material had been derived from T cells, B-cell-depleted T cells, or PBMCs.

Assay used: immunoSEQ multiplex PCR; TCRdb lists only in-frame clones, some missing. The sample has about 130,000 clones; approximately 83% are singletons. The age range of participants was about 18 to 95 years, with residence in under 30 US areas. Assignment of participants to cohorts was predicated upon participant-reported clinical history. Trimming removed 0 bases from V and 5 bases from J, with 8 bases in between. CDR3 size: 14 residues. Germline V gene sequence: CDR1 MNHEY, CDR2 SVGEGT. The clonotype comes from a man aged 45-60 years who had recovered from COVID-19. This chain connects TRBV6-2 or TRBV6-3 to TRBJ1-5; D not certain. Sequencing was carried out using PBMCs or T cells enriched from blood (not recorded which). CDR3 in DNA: TGTGCCAGCAGTTACTCGACACAGTATCAGCCCCAGCATTTT. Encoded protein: CASSYSTQYQPQHF.